These 23 T cell receptor beta chains were sequenced from one sample in a study of T cells in Graves' hyperthyroidism and ophthalmopathy. Amplification of TCR beta CDR3 regions used RNA as the template. RT-PCR in the first round (using the HTBI primer set) targeted the TCR CDR3. MiXCR, applied by TCRdb to the multiplex PCR reads, yields one record per CDR3 protein. This sample carries 360,000 or so distinct CDR3 sequences, 15% of them seen once, and the ten largest clones take roughly 19%. Source material: blood. The receptors stem from a woman aged 55 to 70 with Graves' ophthalmopathy.

This clonotype was counted ten times or more. The V gene is TRBV6-1, the J gene TRBJ2-7, with D maybe TRBD2 (5 bases). The CDR3 is 13 amino acids. Between the trimmed V and J ends, which lost 8 bases and 4 bases, there was a span of 15 bases. Looked up from germline, CDR1 is MNHNS and CDR2 is SASEGT. CDR3 nucleotides: TGTGCCAGCGGAGGTTTAGGGAATTACGAGCAGTACTTC. It is translated as CASGGLGNYEQYF.

In regard to this clonotype: This may stem from a read error, because a much larger clone lies one nucleotide away. This chain links TRBV11-2 with TRBJ2-1; no clear D gene. The CDR3 extends over 11 amino acids. Germline CDR1 SGHAT, CDR2 FQNNGV. The CDR3 region has the DNA TGTGCCAGCAGCTTGATCAATGAGCTGTTCTTC. As protein: CASSLINELFF. The full variable domain, with the rest looked up from reference TRBV11-2 and TRBJ2-1, is EAGVAQSPRYKIIEKRQSVAFWCNPISGHATLYWYQQILGQGPKLLIQFQNNGVVDDSQLPKDRFSAERLKGVDSTLKIQPAKLEDSAVYLCASSLINELFFGPGTRLTVL.

This clonotype was counted only a few times. The chain links TRBV6-1 to TRBJ1-2; no definite D call. Trimming left V 2 bases short and J 4 bases short, with 11 bases between. This CDR3 region has 14 residues. Germline assignment: CDR1 MNHNS and CDR2 SASEGT. CDR3 coding DNA: TGTGCCAGCAGTGAATATGCACACGCCTATGGCTACACCTTC. It yields the protein CASSEYAHAYGYTF.

The CDR3 reads CASSQVAGGVEQYF. The CDR3 region has the DNA TGTGCCAGCAGCCAAGTAGCGGGAGGGGTCGAGCAGTACTTC. V is TRBV3-1 and J is TRBJ2-7; 11 positions match TRBD2. There are 14 residues in the CDR3. Losses at the gene ends were 1 base for V and 6 bases for J; bases not matched to a gene: 2. Germline V gene data show CDR1 as LGHDT and CDR2 as YNNKEL (reference sequence).

This clonotype appeared a few times. The chain combines TRBV5-6 with TRBJ1-4; D gene ambiguous. CDR3 length equals 14 residues. Germline V gene lookup returns CDR1 SGHDT and CDR2 YYEEEE. The V gene lost 3 bases and the J gene lost 7 bases, with 13 bases spanning the gap. The CDR3 DNA reads TGTGCCAGCAGCTCCTCAGTGGCGGGTGAAAAACTGTTTTTT. It yields the protein CASSSSVAGEKLFF.

This clonotype was counted ten times or more. V is TRBV7-8 and J is TRBJ2-5; 7 positions match TRBD2. In germline, CDR1 is SGHVS, CDR2 FQNEAQ. The junction had 7 bases not matched to a gene; V was cut back by 5 bases and J by 1 base. The CDR3 covers 15 residues. CDR3 sequence (DNA): TGTGCCAGCAGCCTTAGTGGACTAGTCCAAGAGACCCAGTACTTC. Its translation is CASSLSGLVQETQYF.

For this clonotype: This sequence may be a read error, since a much larger clone differs from it by one base. The gene calls are TRBV24-1 and TRBJ2-5, with 7 bases identical to TRBD2. This CDR3 is 15 amino acids long. CDR1 is KGHDR and CDR2 is SFDVKD in the germline V gene. V lost 4 bases to trimming and J lost 7 bases; unmatched junction nucleotides: 11. The CDR3 bases are TGTGCCACCAGTGAGGGGGGGACTTCCAAGGGGACCCAGTACTTC. This sequence encodes CATSEGGTSKGTQYF.

This clonotype was detected a few times. The rearrangement uses TRBV19 and TRBJ2-1; possibly TRBD1 for D (7 bases). V gave up 6 bases and J gave up 6 bases, with 12 bases separating them. CDR1 is LNHDA and CDR2 is SQIVND in the germline V gene (reference sequence). The CDR3 spans 13 residues. This CDR3 reads CASRQGGGNEQFF. The CDR3 nucleotides read TGTGCCAGTAGGCAGGGGGGTGGCAATGAGCAGTTCTTC. Using reference TRBV19 and TRBJ2-1 for the parts outside the CDR3, the full variable domain is DGGITQSPKYLFRKEGQNVTLSCEQNLNHDAMYWYRQDPGQGLRLIYYSQIVNDFQKGDIAEGYSVSREKKESFPLTVTSAQKNPTAFYLCASRQGGGNEQFFGPGTRLTVL.

A remark on this clonotype: A read error may explain this, as a much larger clone is one base away. V gene TRBV28 combines with J gene TRBJ2-2; TRBD2 might be the D (6 bases). CDR1 is MDHEN, CDR2 SYDVKM, per germline. The CDR3 consists of 16 residues. V was cut by 6 bases and J by 4 bases, with 18 bases left in between. The CDR3 reads CASRVDGTLSTGELFF. The CDR3 nucleotides read TGTGCCAGCAGAGTAGATGGGACTCTGAGCACCGGGGAGCTGTTTTTT.

The gene calls are TRBV24-1 and TRBJ2-1; D gene unclear. Trimming pared 10 bases from V and 7 bases from J, leaving 10 bases between. The CDR3 contains 11 residues. CDR1 is KGHDR and CDR2 is SFDVKD in the germline V gene. Here the CDR3 reads CATAVFNEQFF. The CDR3 bases are TGTGCCACAGCCGTCTTTAATGAGCAGTTCTTC.

This clonotype was detected many times. The rearrangement joins TRBV20-1 to TRBJ2-1; D call uncertain. The CDR3 is made up of 13 amino acids. With 2 bases removed from V and 4 bases from J, the gap between germline ends came to 9 bases. Per the germline V gene, CDR1 is DFQATT and CDR2 is SNEGSKA (reference sequence). The CDR3 DNA reads TGCAGTGCTAGATCGCTAGATTACAATGAGCAGTTCTTC. Amino acids: CSARSLDYNEQFF.

Ten or more counts support this clonotype. CDR3 region: CASSYSPGQGGYEQYF. The DNA for the CDR3 is TGTGCCAGCAGTTACTCGCCGGGACAGGGAGGGTACGAGCAGTACTTC. The chain employs TRBV6-5 and TRBJ2-7; 9 bases map to TRBD1. V was pared by 0 bases and J by 4 bases, with 7 bases of the junction left unmatched. The V gene's germline CDR1 is MNHEY and CDR2 SVGAGI. The CDR3 runs to 16 residues.

This clonotype showed up many times. The chain has TRBV27 and TRBJ2-7; 7 bases align to TRBD2. Germline lookup yields CDR1 MNHEY and CDR2 SMNVEV (reference sequence). The CDR3 loop spans 15 amino acids. Losses at the gene ends were 5 bases for V and 0 bases for J; bases not matched to a gene: 7. CDR3 DNA: TGTGCCAGCAGTCGCTCCGGGAGGCCCTCCTACGAGCAGTACTTC. Translating it yields CASSRSGRPSYEQYF.

With regard to this clonotype: A read error is possible here, since a much larger clone lies one base away. The V and J genes are TRBV7-9 and TRBJ2-3; D is perhaps TRBD1 or TRBD2 (5 bases each). V lost 4 bases to trimming and J lost 7 bases, with 18 bases between them. Germline values: CDR1 SEHNR, CDR2 FQNEAQ (reference sequence). The CDR3 runs to 15 residues. This CDR3 is CASSSPGLQTNTQYF. The DNA of the CDR3 is TGTGCCAGCAGCTCCCCGGGGCTTCAAACTAATACGCAGTATTTT.

This clonotype was counted many times. CDR3 sequence reads: CAWSRSYNEQFF. CDR3 DNA: TGTGCCTGGAGCCGCTCCTACAATGAGCAGTTCTTC. The J gene is TRBJ2-1, the V gene TRBV30, with no clear D. V was clipped by 3 bases and J by 0 bases, with 3 bases between them. Germline loops: CDR1 GTSNPN, CDR2 SVGIG (reference sequence). The CDR3 extends over 12 amino acids.

The chain couples TRBV11-2 to TRBJ2-7; D gene uncertain. Deletions cut 0 bases from V and 4 bases from J, with 7 bases between. The CDR3 is 13 residues long. The germline V gene encodes CDR1 SGHAT and CDR2 FQNNGV. This CDR3 reads CASSLEWKYEQYF. In DNA, the CDR3 is TGTGCCAGCAGCTTAGAATGGAAGTACGAGCAGTACTTC.

The CDR3 nucleotides read TGTGCCTGGAGTGTAACGGAACCGGCTAATCAGCCCCAGCATTTT. Its protein product is CAWSVTEPANQPQHF. The chain is built from TRBV30 and TRBJ1-5; no clear D gene. The V and J ends lost 0 bases and 4 bases respectively, with 13 bases between them. CDR1 is GTSNPN and CDR2 is SVGIG in the germline V gene (reference sequence). This CDR3 comprises 15 residues.

This clonotype was recorded at least ten times. V is TRBV9 and J is TRBJ2-1; 10 bases fit TRBD2. The germline V gene encodes CDR1 SGDLS and CDR2 YYNGEE. V shed 0 bases, J shed 2 bases, and the junction held 8 bases outside the gene matches. This CDR3 has 18 amino acids. CDR3 sequence: CASSVGTSGEKTYNEQFF. CDR3 in DNA: TGTGCCAGCAGCGTAGGAACTAGCGGGGAGAAGACCTACAATGAGCAGTTCTTC. Full variable domain (remainder filled in from reference TRBV9 and TRBJ2-1): DSGVTQTPKHLITATGQRVTLRCSPRSGDLSVYWYQQSLDQGLQFLIQYYNGEERAKGNILERFSAQQFPDLHSELNLSSLELGDSALYFCASSVGTSGEKTYNEQFFGPGTRLTVL.

In nucleotides, the CDR3 is TGCAGTGCTAGGAGGGAGAGTGCTTATGAGCAGTACTTC. Amino acid sequence: CSARRESAYEQYF. The chain couples TRBV20-1 to TRBJ2-7; perhaps TRBD2 as D (5 bases). The CDR3 runs 13 residues. V was shortened by 3 bases and J by 7 bases, with 16 bases between the two germline ends. CDR1 and CDR2 from the germline V gene are DFQATT and SNEGSKA (reference sequence).

The sample holds a few counts of this clonotype. The rearrangement links TRBV28 to TRBJ1-1; 7 positions agree with TRBD1. The CDR3 is 12 amino acids. V lost 6 bases and J lost 6; bases outside the gene matches: 4. In germline, CDR1 is MDHEN, CDR2 SYDVKM. CDR3 sequence: CASRTGKSEAFF. In nucleotides, the CDR3 is TGTGCCAGCAGGACAGGGAAATCTGAAGCTTTCTTT.

V usage is TRBV5-1 and J usage is TRBJ2-7; D is perhaps TRBD2 (7 bases). Trimming cost V 7 bases and J 7 bases, with 21 bases left between them. CDR1 is SGHRS, CDR2 YFSETQ, per germline. The CDR3 totals 14 residues. This chain's CDR3 is CASGVGGAVDEQYF. CDR3 nucleotide sequence: TGCGCCAGCGGAGTGGGGGGGGCCGTCGATGAGCAGTACTTC. The variable domain in full, completed from reference TRBV5-1 and TRBJ2-7, reads KAGVTQTPRYLIKTRGQQVTLSCSPISGHRSVSWYQQTPGQGLQFLFEYFSETQRNKGNFPGRFSGRQFSNSRSEMNVSTLELGDSALYLCASGVGGAVDEQYFGPGTRLTVT.

The V gene is TRBV12-3 or TRBV12-4, the J gene TRBJ1-5; D is unresolved. V lost 2 bases and J lost 0, with 8 bases in between. There are 15 residues in the CDR3. As DNA, the CDR3 is TGTGCCAGCAGTTTATCACAGTCTAGCAATCAGCCCCAGCATTTT. This sequence encodes CASSLSQSSNQPQHF.

This clonotype has ten or more counts. V usage is TRBV7-9 and J usage is TRBJ1-2; TRBD1 might be the D (6 bases). This CDR3 is 14 amino acids long. V lost 3 bases and J 3 bases, leaving 11 bases between the germline ends. Germline values: CDR1 SEHNR, CDR2 FQNEAQ (reference sequence). CDR3 bases: TGTGCCAGCAGCTTCACGACAGGCCACTATGGCTACACCTTC. Translated: CASSFTTGHYGYTF.